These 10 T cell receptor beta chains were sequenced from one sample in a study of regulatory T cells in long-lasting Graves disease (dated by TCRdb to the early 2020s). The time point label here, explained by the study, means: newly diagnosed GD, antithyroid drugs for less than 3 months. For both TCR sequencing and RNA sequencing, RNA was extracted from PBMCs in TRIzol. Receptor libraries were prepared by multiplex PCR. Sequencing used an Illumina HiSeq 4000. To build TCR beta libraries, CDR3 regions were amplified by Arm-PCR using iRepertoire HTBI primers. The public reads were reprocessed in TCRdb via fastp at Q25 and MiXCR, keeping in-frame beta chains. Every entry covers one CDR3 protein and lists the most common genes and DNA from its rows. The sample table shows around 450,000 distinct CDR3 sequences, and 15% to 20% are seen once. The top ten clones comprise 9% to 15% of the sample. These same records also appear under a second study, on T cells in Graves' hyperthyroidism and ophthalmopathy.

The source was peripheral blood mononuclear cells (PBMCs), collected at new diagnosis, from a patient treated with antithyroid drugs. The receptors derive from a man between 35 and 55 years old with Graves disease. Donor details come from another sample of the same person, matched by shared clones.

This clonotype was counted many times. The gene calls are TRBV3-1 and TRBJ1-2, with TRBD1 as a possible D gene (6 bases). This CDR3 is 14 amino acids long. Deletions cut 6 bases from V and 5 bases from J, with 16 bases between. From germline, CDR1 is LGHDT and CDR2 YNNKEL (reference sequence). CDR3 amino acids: CASSFVGHLYGYTF. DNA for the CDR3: TGTGCCAGCAGTTTCGTGGGACATCTGTATGGCTACACCTTC.

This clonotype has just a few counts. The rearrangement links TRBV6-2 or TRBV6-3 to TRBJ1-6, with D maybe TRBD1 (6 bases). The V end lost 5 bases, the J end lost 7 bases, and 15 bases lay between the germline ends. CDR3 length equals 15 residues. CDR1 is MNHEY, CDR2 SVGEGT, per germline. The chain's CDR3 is CASSQSGARNSPLHF. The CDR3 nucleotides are TGTGCCAGCAGTCAATCGGGGGCTCGAAATTCACCCCTCCACTTT.

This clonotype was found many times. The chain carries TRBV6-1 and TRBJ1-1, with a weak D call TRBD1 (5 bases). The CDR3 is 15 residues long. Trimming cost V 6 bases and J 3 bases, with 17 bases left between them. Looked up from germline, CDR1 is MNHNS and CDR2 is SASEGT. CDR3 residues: CASRLVTGGDTEAFF. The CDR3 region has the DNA TGTGCCAGCAGACTAGTTACGGGGGGGGACACTGAAGCTTTCTTT.

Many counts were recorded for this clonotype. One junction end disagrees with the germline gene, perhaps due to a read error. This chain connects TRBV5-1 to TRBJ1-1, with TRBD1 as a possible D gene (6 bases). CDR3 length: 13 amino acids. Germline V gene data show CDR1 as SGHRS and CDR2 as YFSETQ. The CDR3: CASSQGIDTEAFF. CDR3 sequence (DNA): TGTGCCAGCAGCCAGGGGATCGACACTGAAGCTTTCTTT.

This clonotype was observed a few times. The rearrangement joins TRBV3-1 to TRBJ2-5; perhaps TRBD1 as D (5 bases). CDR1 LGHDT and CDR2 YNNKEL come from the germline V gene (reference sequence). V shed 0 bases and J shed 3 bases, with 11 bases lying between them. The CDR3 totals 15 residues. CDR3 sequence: CASSQDQFREETQYF. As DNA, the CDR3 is TGTGCCAGCAGCCAAGATCAGTTCAGGGAAGAGACCCAGTACTTC.

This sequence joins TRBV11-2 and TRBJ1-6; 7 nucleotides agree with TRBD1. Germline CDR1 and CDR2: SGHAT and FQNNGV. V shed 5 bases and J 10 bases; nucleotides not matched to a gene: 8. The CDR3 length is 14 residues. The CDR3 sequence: CASSPTGDTSPLHF. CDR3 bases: TGTGCCAGCAGCCCTACAGGGGACACATCACCCCTCCACTTT.

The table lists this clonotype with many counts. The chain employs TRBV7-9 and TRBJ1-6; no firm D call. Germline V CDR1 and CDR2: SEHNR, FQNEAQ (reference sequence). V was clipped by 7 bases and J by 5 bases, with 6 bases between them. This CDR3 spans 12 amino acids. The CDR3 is CASTLHNSPLHF. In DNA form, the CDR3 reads TGTGCCAGCACCTTGCATAATTCACCCCTCCACTTT.

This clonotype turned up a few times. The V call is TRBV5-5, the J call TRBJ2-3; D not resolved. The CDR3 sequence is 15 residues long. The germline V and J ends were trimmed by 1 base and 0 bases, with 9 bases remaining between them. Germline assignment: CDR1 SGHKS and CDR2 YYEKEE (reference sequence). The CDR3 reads CASSLIVSSTDTQYF. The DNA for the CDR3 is TGTGCCAGCAGCTTGATCGTCAGTAGCACAGATACGCAGTATTTT.

CDR3 DNA sequence: TGTGCCAGCAGCGCCGACGGGACAGGGGTATACGAGCAGTACTTC. This sequence encodes CASSADGTGVYEQYF. The chain carries TRBV9 and TRBJ2-7, with 10 nucleotides matching TRBD1. The CDR3 spans 15 residues. V shed 3 bases, J shed 4 bases, and the junction held 7 bases outside the gene matches. Germline V CDR1 and CDR2: SGDLS, YYNGEE.

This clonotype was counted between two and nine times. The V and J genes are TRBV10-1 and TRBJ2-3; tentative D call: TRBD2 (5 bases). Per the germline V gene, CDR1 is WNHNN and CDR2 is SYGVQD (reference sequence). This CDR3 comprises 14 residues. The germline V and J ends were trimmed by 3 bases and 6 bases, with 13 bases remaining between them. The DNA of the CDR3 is TGCGCCAGCAGTGATCATGAGGGTTTGGATACGCAGTATTTT. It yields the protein CASSDHEGLDTQYF.